Here is one T cell receptor (beta chain) with its context. This specimen belongs to a study of blood T cells in healthy people across ages. A second roughly 6 to 12 cycle PCR used barcoded and J-beta primers. TCRdb re-called the 5' RACE reads with MiXCR, one entry per CDR3 protein. The table includes some 1.5 million distinct CDR3 sequences, approximately 28% detected once. J lost 4 bases, V lost 5 bases, and 8 bases had no gene match. This CDR3 is built from 16 residues. This receptor was identified in a woman aged 25 to 39 in good health. The chain recombines TRBV12-3 or TRBV12-4 with TRBJ2-3; 11 bases agree with TRBD2. What was sequenced was blood. The CDR3 protein is CASSLPTGLAADTQYF. CDR3 DNA: TGTGCCAGCAGTCTCCCCACGGGACTAGCGGCAGATACGCAGTATTTT.